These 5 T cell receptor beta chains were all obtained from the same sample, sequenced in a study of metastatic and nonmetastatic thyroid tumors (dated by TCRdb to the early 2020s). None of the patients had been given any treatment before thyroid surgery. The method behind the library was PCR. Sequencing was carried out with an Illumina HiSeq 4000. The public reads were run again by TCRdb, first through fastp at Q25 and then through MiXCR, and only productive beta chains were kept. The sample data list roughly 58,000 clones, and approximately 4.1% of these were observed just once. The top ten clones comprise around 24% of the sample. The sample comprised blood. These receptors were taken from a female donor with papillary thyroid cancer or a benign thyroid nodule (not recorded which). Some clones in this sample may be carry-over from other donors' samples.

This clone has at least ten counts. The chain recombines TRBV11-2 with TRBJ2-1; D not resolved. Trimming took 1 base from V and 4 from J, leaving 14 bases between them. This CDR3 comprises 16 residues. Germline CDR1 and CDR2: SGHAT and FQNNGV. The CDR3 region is CASSLGFETLYNEQFF. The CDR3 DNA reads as TGTGCCAGCAGCTTAGGTTTCGAGACACTTTACAATGAGCAGTTCTTC. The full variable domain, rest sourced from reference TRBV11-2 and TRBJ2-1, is EAGVAQSPRYKIIEKRQSVAFWCNPISGHATLYWYQQILGQGPKLLIQFQNNGVVDDSQLPKDRFSAERLKGVDSTLKIQPAKLEDSAVYLCASSLGFETLYNEQFFGPGTRLTVL.

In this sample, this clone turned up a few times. The CDR3 DNA follows: TGTGCCAGCAGCCATCTTAGTGGCTACACCTTC. Residues: CASSHLSGYTF. The chain combines TRBV3-1 with TRBJ1-2; D gene unclear. V was shortened by 3 bases and J by 7 bases, with 6 bases between the two germline ends. This CDR3 has 11 residues. The germline V gene has CDR1 LGHDT and CDR2 YNNKEL (reference sequence).

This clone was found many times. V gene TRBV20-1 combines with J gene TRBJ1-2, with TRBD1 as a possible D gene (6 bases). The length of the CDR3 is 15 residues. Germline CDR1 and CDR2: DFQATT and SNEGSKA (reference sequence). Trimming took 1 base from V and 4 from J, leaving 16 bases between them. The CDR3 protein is CSARGRRGAGYGYTF. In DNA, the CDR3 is TGCAGTGCTAGAGGCCGTAGGGGGGCAGGCTATGGCTACACCTTC.

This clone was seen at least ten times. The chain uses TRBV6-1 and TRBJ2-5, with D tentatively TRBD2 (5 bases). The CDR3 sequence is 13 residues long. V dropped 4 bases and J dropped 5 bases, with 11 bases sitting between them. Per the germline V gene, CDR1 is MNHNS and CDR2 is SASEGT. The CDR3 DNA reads TGTGCCAGCAGTGCGGCGCGCGGGGAGACCCAGTACTTC. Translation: CASSAARGETQYF.

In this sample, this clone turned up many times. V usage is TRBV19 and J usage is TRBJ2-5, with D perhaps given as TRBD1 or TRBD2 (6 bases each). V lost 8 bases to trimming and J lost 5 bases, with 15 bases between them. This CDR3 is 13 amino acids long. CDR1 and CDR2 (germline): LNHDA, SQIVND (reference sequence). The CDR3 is CASAQGRGETQYF. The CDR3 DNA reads TGTGCCAGTGCACAGGGACGGGGGGAGACCCAGTACTTC.